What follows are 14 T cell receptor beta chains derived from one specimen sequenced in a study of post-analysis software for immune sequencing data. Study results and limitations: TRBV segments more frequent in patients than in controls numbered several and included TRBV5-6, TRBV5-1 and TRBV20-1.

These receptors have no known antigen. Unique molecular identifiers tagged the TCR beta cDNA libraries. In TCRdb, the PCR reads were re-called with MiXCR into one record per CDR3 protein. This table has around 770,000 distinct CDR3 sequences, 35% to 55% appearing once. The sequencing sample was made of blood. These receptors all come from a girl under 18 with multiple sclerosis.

The CDR3 reads CSVERFGLAGGDTYNEQFF. CDR3 nucleotide sequence: TGCAGCGTTGAAAGGTTTGGGCTAGCGGGAGGGGATACCTACAATGAGCAGTTCTTC. This rearrangement joins TRBV29-1 to TRBJ2-1; 12 nucleotides match TRBD2. The V and J ends lost 2 bases and 2 bases, in that order; junction bases with no gene match: 13. Germline CDR1 and CDR2: SQVTM and ANQGSEA. The CDR3 runs to 19 residues.

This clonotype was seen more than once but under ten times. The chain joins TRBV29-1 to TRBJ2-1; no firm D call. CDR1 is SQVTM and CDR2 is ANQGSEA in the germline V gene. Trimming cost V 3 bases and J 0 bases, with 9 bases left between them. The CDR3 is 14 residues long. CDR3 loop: CSVDSLASYNEQFF. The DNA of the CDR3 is TGCAGCGTTGATTCGCTTGCCTCCTACAATGAGCAGTTCTTC.

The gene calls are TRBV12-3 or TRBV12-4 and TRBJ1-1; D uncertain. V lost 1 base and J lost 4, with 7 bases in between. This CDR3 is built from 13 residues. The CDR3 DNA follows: TGTGCCAGCAGTTTAGGAATGTTCACTGAAGCTTTCTTT. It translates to CASSLGMFTEAFF.

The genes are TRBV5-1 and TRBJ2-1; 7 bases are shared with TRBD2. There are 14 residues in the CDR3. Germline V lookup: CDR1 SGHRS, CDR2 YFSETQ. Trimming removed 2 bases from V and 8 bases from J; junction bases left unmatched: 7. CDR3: CASSFREAPHEQFF. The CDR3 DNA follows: TGCGCCAGCAGCTTCCGGGAGGCCCCTCATGAGCAGTTCTTC.

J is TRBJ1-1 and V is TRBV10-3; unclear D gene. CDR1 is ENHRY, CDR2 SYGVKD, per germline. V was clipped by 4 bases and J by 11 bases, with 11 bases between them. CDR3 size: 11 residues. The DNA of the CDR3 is TGTGCCATCAGTGGCCCGGGGTACGCTTTCTTT. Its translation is CAISGPGYAFF.

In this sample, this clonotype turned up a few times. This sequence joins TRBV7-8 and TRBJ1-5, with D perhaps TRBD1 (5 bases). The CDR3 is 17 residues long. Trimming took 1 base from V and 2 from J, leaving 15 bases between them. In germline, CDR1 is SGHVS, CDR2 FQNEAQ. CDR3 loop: CASSLVPRPGGNQPQHF. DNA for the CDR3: TGTGCCAGCAGCTTAGTTCCCCGACCGGGGGGCAATCAGCCCCAGCATTTT.

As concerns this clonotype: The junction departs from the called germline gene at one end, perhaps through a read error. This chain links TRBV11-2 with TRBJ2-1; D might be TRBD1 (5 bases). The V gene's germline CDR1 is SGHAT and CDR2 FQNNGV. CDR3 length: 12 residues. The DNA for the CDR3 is TGTACCAGCACCGACAGTAACAATGAGCAGTTCTTC. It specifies CTSTDSNNEQFF.

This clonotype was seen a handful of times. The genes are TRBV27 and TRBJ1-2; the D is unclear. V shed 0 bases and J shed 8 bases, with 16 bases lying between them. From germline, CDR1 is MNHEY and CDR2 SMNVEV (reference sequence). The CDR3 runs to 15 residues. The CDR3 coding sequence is TGTGCCAGCAGTTTATCTCTGGCTACGCACGACGGCTACACCTTC. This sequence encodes CASSLSLATHDGYTF.

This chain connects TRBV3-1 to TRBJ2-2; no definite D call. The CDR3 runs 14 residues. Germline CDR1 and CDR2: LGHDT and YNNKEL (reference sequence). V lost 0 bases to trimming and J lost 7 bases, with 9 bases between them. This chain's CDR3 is CASSQDRSNGELFF. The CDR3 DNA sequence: TGTGCCAGCAGCCAAGATAGGAGCAACGGGGAGCTGTTTTTT.

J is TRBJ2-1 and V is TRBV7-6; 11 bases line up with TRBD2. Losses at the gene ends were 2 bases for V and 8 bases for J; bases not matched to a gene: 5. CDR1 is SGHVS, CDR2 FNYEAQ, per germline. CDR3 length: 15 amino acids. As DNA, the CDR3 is TGTGCCAGCAGCTTAAATCTAGCGGGAGGCGATGAGCAGTTCTTC. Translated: CASSLNLAGGDEQFF.

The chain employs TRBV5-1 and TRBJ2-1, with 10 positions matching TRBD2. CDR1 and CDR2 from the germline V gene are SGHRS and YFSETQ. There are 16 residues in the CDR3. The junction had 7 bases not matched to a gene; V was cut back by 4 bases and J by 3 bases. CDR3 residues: CASSVVAGGFYNEQFF. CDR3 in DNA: TGCGCCAGCAGCGTAGTAGCGGGAGGTTTCTACAATGAGCAGTTCTTC.

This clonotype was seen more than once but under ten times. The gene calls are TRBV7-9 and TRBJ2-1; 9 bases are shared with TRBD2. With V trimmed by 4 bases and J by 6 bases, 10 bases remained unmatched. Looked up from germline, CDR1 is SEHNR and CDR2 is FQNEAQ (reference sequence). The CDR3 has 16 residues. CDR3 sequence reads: CASSWGSGSYFNEQFF. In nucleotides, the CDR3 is TGTGCCAGCAGCTGGGGTAGCGGGAGCTACTTCAATGAGCAGTTCTTC. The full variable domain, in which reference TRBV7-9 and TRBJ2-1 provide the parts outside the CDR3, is DTGVSQNPRHKITKRGQNVTFRCDPISEHNRLYWYRQTLGQGPEFLTYFQNEAQLEKSRLLSDRFSAERPKGSFSTLEIQRTEQGDSAMYLCASSWGSGSYFNEQFFGPGTRLTVL.

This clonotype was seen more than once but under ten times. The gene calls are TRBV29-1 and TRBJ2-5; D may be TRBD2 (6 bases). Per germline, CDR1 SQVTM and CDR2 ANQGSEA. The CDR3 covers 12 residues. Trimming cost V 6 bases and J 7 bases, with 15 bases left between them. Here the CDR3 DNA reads TGCAGCGTCGGGACGGGAGTTGGGACCCAGTACTTC. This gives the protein CSVGTGVGTQYF. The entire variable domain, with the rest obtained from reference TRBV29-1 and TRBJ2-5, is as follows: SAVISQKPSRDICQRGTSLTIQCQVDSQVTMMFWYRQQPGQSLTLIATANQGSEATYESGFVIDKFPISRPNLTFSTLTVSNMSPEDSSIYLCSVGTGVGTQYFGPGTRLLVL.

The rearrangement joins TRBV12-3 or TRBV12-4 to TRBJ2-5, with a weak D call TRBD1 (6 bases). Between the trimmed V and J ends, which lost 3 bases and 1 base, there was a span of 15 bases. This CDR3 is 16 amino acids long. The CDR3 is CASSFTPRTVQETQYF. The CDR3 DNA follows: TGTGCCAGCAGTTTCACGCCGAGGACAGTCCAAGAGACCCAGTACTTC.